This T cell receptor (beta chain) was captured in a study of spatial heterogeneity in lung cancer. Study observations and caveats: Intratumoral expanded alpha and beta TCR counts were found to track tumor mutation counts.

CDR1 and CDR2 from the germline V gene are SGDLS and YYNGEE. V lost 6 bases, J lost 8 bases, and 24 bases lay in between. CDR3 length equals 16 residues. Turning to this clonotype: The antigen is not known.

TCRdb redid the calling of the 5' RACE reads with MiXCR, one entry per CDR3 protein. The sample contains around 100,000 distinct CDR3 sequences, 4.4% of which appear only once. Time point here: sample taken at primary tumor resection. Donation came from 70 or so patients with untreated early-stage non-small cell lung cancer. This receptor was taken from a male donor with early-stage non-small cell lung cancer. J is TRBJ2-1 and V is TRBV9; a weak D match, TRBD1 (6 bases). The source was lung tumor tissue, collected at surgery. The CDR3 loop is CASTLGMDRAVDEQFF. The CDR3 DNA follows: TGTGCCAGCACCCTAGGCATGGACAGAGCCGTCGATGAGCAGTTCTTC. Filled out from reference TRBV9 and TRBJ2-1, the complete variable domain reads DSGVTQTPKHLITATGQRVTLRCSPRSGDLSVYWYQQSLDQGLQFLIQYYNGEERAKGNILERFSAQQFPDLHSELNLSSLELGDSALYFCASTLGMDRAVDEQFFGPGTRLTVL.